The next 18 T cell receptor beta chains were all read from a single sample in a study of blood T cell repertoires in COVID-19. The assay was immunoSEQ multiplex PCR, and TCRdb's table has in-frame clones only and misses some. Of about 63,000 clones listed, about nine tenths are singletons. The sequencing input was peripheral blood. The source is a human donor in a cohort sampled during active COVID-19.

This sequence joins TRBV7-2 and TRBJ2-4; D remains unclear. Germline V CDR1 and CDR2: SGHTA, FQGNSA. The CDR3 runs 15 residues. The ends were cut back, 1 base at V and 7 bases at J, with 14 bases in the middle. This CDR3 reads CASSLVVRDGNIQYF. In DNA form, the CDR3 reads TGTGCCAGCAGCTTAGTGGTTCGAGACGGGAACATTCAGTACTTC.

The chain joins TRBV11-3 to TRBJ1-1; D call uncertain. Between the trimmed V and J ends, which lost 3 bases and 5 bases, there was a span of 10 bases. The CDR3 loop spans 13 amino acids. Germline CDR1 is SGHNT and CDR2 is YENEEA. The CDR3 sequence: CASSLTGVTEAFF. In DNA, the CDR3 is TGTGCCAGCAGCTTGACCGGGGTTACTGAAGCTTTCTTT. The whole variable domain, filled in from reference TRBV11-3 and TRBJ1-1, reads EAGVVQSPRYKIIEKKQPVAFWCNPISGHNTLYWYLQNLGQGPELLIRYENEEAVDDSQLPKDRFSAERLKGVDSTLKIQPAELGDSAVYLCASSLTGVTEAFFGQGTRLTVV.

The chain uses TRBV5-1 and TRBJ2-7; TRBD2 might be the D (6 bases). V lost 2 bases and J 1 base, leaving 13 bases between the germline ends. The germline V gene has CDR1 SGHRS and CDR2 YFSETQ. The CDR3 has 15 amino acids. CDR3 protein: CASSFGGKLSYEQYF. The CDR3 nucleotides read TGCGCCAGCAGCTTTGGCGGGAAGTTATCCTACGAGCAGTACTTC. The variable domain in full, with the rest retrieved from reference TRBV5-1 and TRBJ2-7, is KAGVTQTPRYLIKTRGQQVTLSCSPISGHRSVSWYQQTPGQGLQFLFEYFSETQRNKGNFPGRFSGRQFSNSRSEMNVSTLELGDSALYLCASSFGGKLSYEQYFGPGTRLTVT.

This rearrangement joins TRBV10-3 to TRBJ2-6; possible D gene TRBD1, 6 bases. Germline V lookup: CDR1 ENHRY, CDR2 SYGVKD. The CDR3 consists of 18 residues. Trimming stripped 5 bases from V and 0 bases from J, with 17 bases between. CDR3 protein: CAISLRDTLSSGANVLTF. The CDR3 region has the DNA TGTGCCATCAGTCTCAGGGACACATTGAGCTCTGGGGCCAACGTCCTGACTTTC.

This chain joins TRBV3-1 (or the pseudogene TRBV3-2) and TRBJ2-1, with 11 nucleotides matching TRBD2. The CDR3 is 16 residues long. V lost 0 bases to trimming and J lost 4 bases; unmatched junction nucleotides: 2. CDR1 LGHDT and CDR2 YNNKEL come from the germline V gene (reference sequence). The CDR3 sequence is CASSQELAGDYNEQFF. CDR3 coding DNA: TGTGCCAGCAGCCAAGAACTAGCGGGGGATTACAATGAGCAGTTCTTC.

The chain couples TRBV30 to TRBJ2-6; a possible D gene is TRBD1 (5 bases). This CDR3 has 20 amino acids. V was trimmed by 3 bases and J by 1 base, leaving 25 bases between them. CDR1 is GTSNPN, CDR2 SVGIG, per germline (reference sequence). Here the CDR3 DNA reads TGTGCCTGGAGCGGTCGGAAAGGGGCGTCCAGTTCATCTGGGGCCAACGTCCTGACTTTC. Its translation is CAWSGRKGASSSSGANVLTF. The full variable domain, in which reference TRBV30 and TRBJ2-6 provide the parts outside the CDR3, is SQTIHQWPATLVQPVGSPLSLECTVEGTSNPNLYWYRQAAGRGLQLLFYSVGIGQISSEVPQNLSASRPQDRQFILSSKKLLLSDSGFYLCAWSGRKGASSSSGANVLTFGAGSRLTVL.

The chain combines TRBV6-2 or TRBV6-3 with TRBJ2-5; TRBD2 matches at 8 bases. There are 15 residues in the CDR3. Germline CDR1 MNHEY, CDR2 SVGEGT. J was trimmed by 5 bases and V by 6 bases; bases with no gene match: 11. The CDR3 reads CASSTAGLDGETQYF. CDR3 nucleotide sequence: TGTGCCAGCAGCACCGCGGGACTAGATGGGGAGACCCAGTACTTC.

CDR3 DNA sequence: TGTGCCAGCAGTCCCAGGGTGGGGGGCACTGAAGCTTTCTTT. Translated: CASSPRVGGTEAFF. V gene TRBV28 combines with J gene TRBJ1-1; perhaps TRBD1 as D (5 bases). Germline values: CDR1 MDHEN, CDR2 SYDVKM. Trimming took 5 bases from V and 4 from J, leaving 14 bases between them. The CDR3 is 14 residues long.

This clone was seen only a few times. The chain couples TRBV7-9 to TRBJ2-5; D remains ambiguous. Trimming took 6 bases from V and 7 from J, leaving 18 bases between them. Germline CDR1 is SEHNR and CDR2 is FQNEAQ (reference sequence). The CDR3 spans 14 residues. CDR3 region: CASSPSPVRGTQYF. The CDR3, as DNA: TGTGCCAGCAGTCCTTCGCCCGTTCGCGGGACCCAGTACTTC. The variable domain in full, with the rest retrieved from reference TRBV7-9 and TRBJ2-5, is DTGVSQNPRHKITKRGQNVTFRCDPISEHNRLYWYRQTLGQGPEFLTYFQNEAQLEKSRLLSDRFSAERPKGSFSTLEIQRTEQGDSAMYLCASSPSPVRGTQYFGPGTRLLVL.

This clone was recorded only once. This rearrangement joins TRBV11-2 to TRBJ2-7; the match to TRBD1 covers 7 bases. V trimming: 6 bases; J trimming: 0 bases; junction bases outside the gene matches: 8. The CDR3 is 15 amino acids. Germline V lookup: CDR1 SGHAT, CDR2 FQNNGV. The CDR3 here is CASSTNRDSSYEQYF. Written as DNA, the CDR3 is TGTGCCAGCAGTACTAACCGGGACAGCTCCTACGAGCAGTACTTC.

The CDR3 sequence: CASSIPTGQGGHEQYF. The DNA for the CDR3 is TGTGCCAGCAGTATACCCACGGGACAGGGTGGCCACGAGCAGTACTTC. The chain uses TRBV28 and TRBJ2-7; TRBD1 aligns across 9 bases. Losses at the gene ends were 5 bases for V and 5 bases for J; bases not matched to a gene: 13. The CDR3 extends over 16 amino acids. Germline CDR1 and CDR2: MDHEN and SYDVKM.

This sequence joins TRBV7-9 and TRBJ1-6; TRBD1 matches 9 bases. The ends lost 7 bases at V and 5 bases at J; junction bases unmatched: 12. The CDR3 runs to 17 residues. The germline CDR1 and CDR2 sequences are SEHNR and FQNEAQ (reference sequence). The CDR3 spells CASTTGQGIEHNSPLHF. DNA of the CDR3: TGTGCCAGCACCACTGGACAGGGGATAGAGCATAATTCACCCCTCCACTTT.

V is TRBV5-6 and J is TRBJ2-2; D is unclear. Per the germline V gene, CDR1 is SGHDT and CDR2 is YYEEEE. V lost 2 bases, J lost 6 bases, and 8 bases lay in between. This CDR3 contains 13 residues. The DNA of the CDR3 is TGTGCCAGCAGCTTAACGCGAGCCGGGGAGCTGTTTTTT. This gives the protein CASSLTRAGELFF.

This chain connects TRBV7-3 to TRBJ2-6; 9 bases align to TRBD1. J gave up 0 bases and V 2 bases, and 5 bases lay outside the gene matches. The length of the CDR3 is 18 residues. CDR1 is SGHTA and CDR2 is FQGTGA in the germline V gene. The CDR3 loop reads CASSLFGQGSSGANVLTF. The CDR3 nucleotides are TGTGCCAGCAGCTTATTCGGACAGGGGAGCTCTGGGGCCAACGTCCTGACTTTC.

The rearrangement joins TRBV24-1 to TRBJ2-1; a weak D match, TRBD1 (6 bases). Per the germline V gene, CDR1 is KGHDR and CDR2 is SFDVKD. The CDR3 is 13 residues long. Trimming took off 7 bases at V and 8 bases at J, with 14 bases between the two ends. The CDR3: CATSDDRRYEQFF. In DNA, the CDR3 is TGTGCCACCAGCGATGACAGGCGCTATGAGCAGTTCTTC.

The J gene is TRBJ2-7, the V gene TRBV28; possible D gene TRBD2, 6 bases. CDR3 length: 15 amino acids. Germline CDR1 reads MDHEN; CDR2 reads SYDVKM. V was shortened by 2 bases and J by 5 bases, with 16 bases between the two germline ends. CDR3: CASSLGGQGRHEQYF. Here the CDR3 DNA reads TGTGCCAGCAGTTTAGGAGGGCAGGGTCGCCACGAGCAGTACTTC.

V and J are TRBV7-6 and TRBJ2-3; the match to TRBD2 covers 10 bases. With 1 base clipped from V and 4 bases from J, the junction kept 8 bases outside the gene matches. Germline CDR1 is SGHVS and CDR2 is FNYEAQ. This CDR3 has 17 residues. The CDR3 DNA reads as TGTGCCAGCAGCTTAGGCGCTAGCGGGAGTGTCGCAGATACGCAGTATTTT. It specifies CASSLGASGSVADTQYF.

V gene TRBV5-1 combines with J gene TRBJ2-7; D gene ambiguous. There are 12 residues in the CDR3. V dropped 5 bases and J dropped 0 bases, with 6 bases sitting between them. The V gene's germline CDR1 is SGHRS and CDR2 YFSETQ. DNA of the CDR3: TGCGCCAGCAGTTATCCCTCCTACGAGCAGTACTTC. Translated: CASSYPSYEQYF.